The 32 T cell receptor beta chains listed next were all sequenced from one sample in a study of cytomegalovirus exposure and HLA in healthy donors. The primer mix had 60 Vbeta and 13 Jbeta primers. Sequencing used immunoSEQ multiplex PCR; TCRdb keeps in-frame clones, though not all of them. The sample carries about 100,000 clones, 73% recorded once. The sample comprised PBMCs. The origin of the receptors is a man aged 25-45 years in good health and CMV-seronegative.

The chain combines TRBV7-2 with TRBJ2-3; 9 positions match TRBD2. Germline V gene sequence: CDR1 SGHTA, CDR2 FQGNSA. V lost 1 base to trimming and J lost 0 bases; unmatched junction nucleotides: 2. The CDR3 extends over 16 amino acids. CDR3 amino acids: CASSLGLAGSTDTQYF. The CDR3, as DNA: TGTGCCAGCAGCTTAGGGCTAGCGGGGAGCACAGATACGCAGTATTTT.

The chain joins TRBV19 to TRBJ2-7; 10 bases match TRBD1. This CDR3 spans 14 amino acids. Trimming cost V 7 bases and J 5 bases; bases outside gene matches: 8. CDR1 is LNHDA, CDR2 SQIVND, per germline (reference sequence). The CDR3 sequence is CASTAGTGAHEQYF. The CDR3 nucleotides read TGTGCCAGTACCGCCGGGACAGGGGCCCACGAGCAGTACTTC.

In this sample, this clone turned up a few times. This chain joins TRBV5-1 and TRBJ2-3; 9 positions agree with TRBD2. The J segment lost 0 bases and the V segment lost 4 bases, leaving 6 bases of the junction unmatched. The germline V gene encodes CDR1 SGHRS and CDR2 YFSETQ. This CDR3 has 16 amino acids. Here the CDR3 reads CASSAGTSGSTDTQYF. In DNA, the CDR3 is TGCGCCAGCAGCGCTGGAACTAGCGGGAGCACAGATACGCAGTATTTT.

This sequence joins TRBV10-3 and TRBJ1-5, with a weak D call TRBD1 (5 bases). Germline CDR1 reads ENHRY; CDR2 reads SYGVKD. The length of the CDR3 is 13 residues. Trimming left V 6 bases short and J 4 bases short, with 10 bases between. DNA for the CDR3: TGTGCCATCAGAGACAGAATTAATCAGCCCCAGCATTTT. Its protein product is CAIRDRINQPQHF.

The rearrangement joins TRBV6-5 to TRBJ1-2; 10 bases agree with TRBD1. The germline V gene has CDR1 MNHEY and CDR2 SVGAGI. The CDR3 is 14 residues long. Losses at the gene ends were 5 bases for V and 8 bases for J; bases not matched to a gene: 8. Written as DNA, the CDR3 is TGTGCCAGCAGTGGACAGGGGGATTTGGGAGGCTACACCTTC. This encodes CASSGQGDLGGYTF.

The chain carries TRBV5-1 and TRBJ2-7; 14 bases agree with TRBD2. Trimming removed 4 bases from V and 3 bases from J; junction bases left unmatched: 3. The CDR3 consists of 15 residues. In germline, CDR1 is SGHRS, CDR2 YFSETQ. Here the CDR3 reads CASSIGTSGSYEQYF. CDR3 DNA: TGCGCCAGCAGCATTGGGACTAGCGGGAGCTACGAGCAGTACTTC.

In its sample, this clone was seen once. The chain employs TRBV2 and TRBJ1-1, with D perhaps matching TRBD1 (5 bases). Germline CDR1 reads SNHLY; CDR2 reads FYNNEI. The CDR3 runs 14 residues. Trimming left V 4 bases short and J 2 bases short, with 11 bases between. For the CDR3, the DNA is TGTGCCAGCAGTGCTGATGGGACTAACACTGAAGCTTTCTTT. This translates into CASSADGTNTEAFF.

The V gene is TRBV5-1, the J gene TRBJ2-5, with a weak D call TRBD1 (5 bases). The CDR3 totals 15 residues. Between the trimmed V and J ends, which lost 0 bases and 4 bases, there was a span of 13 bases. Looked up from germline, CDR1 is SGHRS and CDR2 is YFSETQ. The CDR3 region is CASSLGGKGRETQYF. The CDR3 nucleotides read TGCGCCAGCAGCTTGGGTGGGAAGGGGCGAGAGACCCAGTACTTC. Based on the CDR3 plus reference TRBV5-1 and TRBJ2-5, the full variable domain is KAGVTQTPRYLIKTRGQQVTLSCSPISGHRSVSWYQQTPGQGLQFLFEYFSETQRNKGNFPGRFSGRQFSNSRSEMNVSTLELGDSALYLCASSLGGKGRETQYFGPGTRLLVL.

The chain employs TRBV11-1 and TRBJ1-2; a possible D gene is TRBD1 (6 bases). The CDR3 extends over 13 amino acids. The germline V gene has CDR1 SGHAT and CDR2 FQDESV (reference sequence). The V gene lost 0 bases and the J gene lost 4 bases, with 6 bases spanning the gap. Written as DNA, the CDR3 is TGTGCCAGCAGCTTAGCGGGGGCCTATGGCTACACCTTC. As protein: CASSLAGAYGYTF.

The chain combines TRBV6-1 with TRBJ2-7, with D unresolved. The CDR3 contains 14 residues. The V gene lost 4 bases and the J gene lost 6 bases, with 16 bases spanning the gap. Per the germline V gene, CDR1 is MNHNS and CDR2 is SASEGT. CDR3 nucleotides: TGTGCCAGCAGTGTGGGCCTTTCTACCCCCGAGCAGTACTTC. Translating gives CASSVGLSTPEQYF.

The rearrangement links TRBV19 to TRBJ2-7, with 15 bases lining up with TRBD2. This CDR3 has 17 amino acids. Germline CDR1 and CDR2: LNHDA and SQIVND (reference sequence). V was clipped by 4 bases and J by 3 bases; unmatched bases: 7. The CDR3 DNA sequence: TGTGCCAGTAGTAAACTACCGGGACTAGCGGGGGGCTACGAGCAGTACTTC. Protein: CASSKLPGLAGGYEQYF.

The chain uses TRBV6-1 and TRBJ1-1; possibly TRBD1 for D (6 bases). The CDR3 has 13 residues. V was pared by 6 bases and J by 1 base, with 9 bases between. The germline V gene encodes CDR1 MNHNS and CDR2 SASEGT. The CDR3 region is CASRVQGNTEAFF. CDR3 DNA: TGTGCCAGCAGAGTACAGGGGAACACTGAAGCTTTCTTT.

The chain links TRBV28 to TRBJ1-3; 7 positions agree with TRBD1. CDR3 length: 16 amino acids. With V trimmed by 5 bases and J by 4 bases, 11 bases remained unmatched. Germline CDR1 is MDHEN and CDR2 is SYDVKM. In DNA form, the CDR3 reads TGTGCCAGCAGTCTCCCACAACGGACAGGCGGAAACACCATATATTTT. Translating it yields CASSLPQRTGGNTIYF.

The chain carries TRBV6-5 and TRBJ2-7; 11 bases are shared with TRBD1. The V segment lost 6 bases and the J segment 2 bases; nucleotides outside the gene matches: 6. The CDR3 contains 15 residues. From germline, CDR1 is MNHEY and CDR2 SVGAGI. CDR3 sequence: CASSPGTGGPYEQYF. The CDR3 region has the DNA TGTGCCAGCAGCCCCGGGACAGGGGGACCCTACGAGCAGTACTTC.

This clone was observed a few times. The rearrangement uses TRBV5-1 and TRBJ2-7, with TRBD2 matching over 10 bases. The CDR3 loop spans 17 amino acids. Trimming removed 0 bases from V and 6 bases from J; junction bases left unmatched: 12. CDR1 SGHRS and CDR2 YFSETQ come from the germline V gene. In nucleotides, the CDR3 is TGCGCCAGCAGCTTGGTAGGTAGCGGGAGGACTGTATCCGAGCAGTACTTC. As protein: CASSLVGSGRTVSEQYF.

The chain has TRBV18 and TRBJ1-3; D remains ambiguous. This CDR3 spans 13 amino acids. Germline V gene sequence: CDR1 KGHSH, CDR2 LQKENI. V was shortened by 0 bases and J by 8 bases, with 8 bases between the two germline ends. CDR3 loop: CASSPPAQDTIYF. As DNA, the CDR3 is TGTGCCAGCTCACCACCGGCTCAGGACACCATATATTTT.

The chain joins TRBV30 to TRBJ1-1; 7 positions match TRBD1. This CDR3 has 13 residues. CDR1 is GTSNPN, CDR2 SVGIG, per germline (reference sequence). V lost 0 bases, J lost 6 bases, and 4 bases stayed unmatched. CDR3 in DNA: TGTGCCTGGAGTGTACGCAGGGGGGCTGAAGCTTTCTTT. Protein: CAWSVRRGAEAFF. The full variable domain, completed using reference TRBV30 and TRBJ1-1, is SQTIHQWPATLVQPVGSPLSLECTVEGTSNPNLYWYRQAAGRGLQLLFYSVGIGQISSEVPQNLSASRPQDRQFILSSKKLLLSDSGFYLCAWSVRRGAEAFFGQGTRLTVV.

The chain joins TRBV5-4 to TRBJ1-5, with 9 positions matching TRBD1. V dropped 4 bases and J dropped 5; count of bases not matched to a gene: 10. CDR1 SGHNT and CDR2 YYREEE come from the germline V gene (reference sequence). This CDR3 region has 16 residues. CDR3 in DNA: TGTGCCAGCAGCATGAACAGGGGGCCTTTTTATCAGCCCCAGCATTTT. Amino acid sequence: CASSMNRGPFYQPQHF.

V usage is TRBV7-2 and J usage is TRBJ1-2; 10 bases are shared with TRBD1. V shed 3 bases and J 3 bases; nucleotides not matched to a gene: 4. The CDR3 has 15 residues. CDR1 and CDR2 from the germline V gene are SGHTA and FQGNSA. The CDR3 DNA reads TGTGCCAGCAGCTTGGGACAGGGGATCGACTATGGCTACACCTTC. It is translated as CASSLGQGIDYGYTF.

This chain uses TRBV5-6 with TRBJ1-6; TRBD1 matches 8 bases. After removal of 3 bases from V and 10 bases from J, the junction contained 9 bases not matched to a gene. The CDR3 has 15 residues. Germline V gives CDR1 SGHDT, CDR2 YYEEEE. This CDR3 reads CASSSTGQGRSPLHF. Here the CDR3 DNA reads TGTGCCAGCAGCTCGACTGGACAGGGCCGGTCACCCCTCCACTTT.

The CDR3 DNA follows: TGCAGCGTTGAATCCGACAGGAAATACGAGCAGTACTTC. Residues: CSVESDRKYEQYF. V is TRBV29-1 and J is TRBJ2-5; TRBD1 might be the D (6 bases). The end of the DNA fits TRBJ2-7 better, so the J call may be wrong. The CDR3 runs to 13 residues. Germline lookup yields CDR1 SQVTM and CDR2 ANQGSEA.

The chain has TRBV11-3 and TRBJ2-5; unclear D gene. Trimming left V 1 base short and J 2 bases short, with 5 bases between. The CDR3 loop spans 13 amino acids. Germline values: CDR1 SGHNT, CDR2 YENEEA. CDR3 residues: CASSLAMQETQYF. The CDR3 DNA sequence: TGTGCCAGCAGCTTAGCCATGCAAGAGACCCAGTACTTC.

The J gene is TRBJ1-2, the V gene TRBV6-1; 9 nucleotides align to TRBD1. The V gene's germline CDR1 is MNHNS and CDR2 SASEGT. The CDR3 consists of 16 residues. Losses at the gene ends were 0 bases for V and 8 bases for J; bases not matched to a gene: 10. The CDR3 region has the DNA TGTGCCAGCAGTGAAGCCGTAGGGGACAGGGTCGAGGGCTACACCTTC. Its protein product is CASSEAVGDRVEGYTF.

The rearrangement links TRBV19 to TRBJ2-5, with 10 bases aligning to TRBD2. The germline V gene has CDR1 LNHDA and CDR2 SQIVND (reference sequence). After removal of 5 bases from V and 4 bases from J, the junction contained 10 bases not matched to a gene. The CDR3 extends over 16 amino acids. The CDR3 reads CASSPFRTSGVETQYF. For the CDR3, the DNA is TGTGCCAGTAGTCCCTTTCGGACTAGCGGAGTAGAGACCCAGTACTTC.

V is TRBV7-8 and J is TRBJ1-5; D is possibly TRBD1 (6 bases). The ends were cut back, 1 base at V and 0 bases at J, with 19 bases in the middle. This CDR3 region has 19 residues. Germline V lookup: CDR1 SGHVS, CDR2 FQNEAQ. The CDR3 sequence is CASSLGPGTRGYSNQPQHF. CDR3 nucleotide sequence: TGTGCCAGCAGCTTAGGCCCGGGGACCAGGGGATATAGCAATCAGCCCCAGCATTTT.

This chain uses TRBV6-5 with TRBJ1-5, with D tentatively TRBD1 (5 bases). Trimming stripped 6 bases from V and 11 bases from J, with 17 bases between. The CDR3 is made up of 13 amino acids. Germline CDR1 is MNHEY and CDR2 is SVGAGI. CDR3 in amino acids: CASRKKNAGAQHF. As DNA, the CDR3 is TGTGCCAGCAGGAAGAAAAATGCGGGGGCCCAGCATTTT.

This clone occurred a few times. This chain connects TRBV12-5 to TRBJ2-7; 10 bases are shared with TRBD1. The CDR3 has 17 amino acids. Looked up from germline, CDR1 is LGHNT and CDR2 is FRNRAP. Trimming removed 7 bases from V and 0 bases from J; junction bases left unmatched: 12. The CDR3 loop reads CASDHWRGQGISYEQYF. The CDR3 nucleotides read TGTGCTAGTGATCACTGGAGGGGACAGGGGATCTCCTACGAGCAGTACTTC.

This chain connects TRBV25-1 to TRBJ2-7; D is unresolved. Trimming removed 2 bases at V and 7 bases at J, with 9 bases between. CDR1 is MGHDK and CDR2 is SYGVNS in the germline V gene. The CDR3 totals 12 residues. DNA for the CDR3: TGTGCCAGCAGTGAACCCGGGTGGGAGCAGTACTTC. Its translation is CASSEPGWEQYF.

The chain joins TRBV2 to TRBJ1-1; no clear D gene. This CDR3 is built from 13 residues. CDR1 SNHLY and CDR2 FYNNEI come from the germline V gene. V lost 3 bases and J 5 bases, leaving 10 bases between the germline ends. The CDR3 loop reads CASSEFPRTEAFF. DNA of the CDR3: TGTGCCAGCAGTGAGTTCCCGAGGACTGAAGCTTTCTTT.

The rearrangement joins TRBV29-1 to TRBJ2-1; 8 bases line up with TRBD2. Germline assignment: CDR1 SQVTM and CDR2 ANQGSEA. This CDR3 region has 14 residues. V lost 4 bases to trimming and J lost 6 bases; unmatched junction nucleotides: 8. CDR3 nucleotides: TGCAGCGTTGTTGGTAGCGGGGCCATCAATGAGCAGTTCTTC. It specifies CSVVGSGAINEQFF.

This clone was seen once. This chain connects TRBV14 to TRBJ2-7; TRBD2 is a possible D gene (5 bases). Germline V gives CDR1 SGHDN, CDR2 FVKESK. V lost 7 bases and J lost 7, with 14 bases in between. This CDR3 has 12 residues. The CDR3 loop reads CASTYGSGEQYF. The CDR3 DNA reads TGTGCCAGCACGTATGGGTCGGGGGAGCAGTACTTC.

V gene TRBV7-9 combines with J gene TRBJ2-1; 9 bases fit TRBD1. The CDR3 spans 15 residues. The junction had 4 bases not matched to a gene; V was cut back by 3 bases and J by 4 bases. Looked up from germline, CDR1 is SEHNR and CDR2 is FQNEAQ (reference sequence). CDR3 bases: TGTGCCAGCAGCTTTACAGGGACAGGGTACAATGAGCAGTTCTTC. The encoded protein is CASSFTGTGYNEQFF.